The rows below give T cell receptor beta chains drawn from one sample of a study of OX40 agonist ivuxolimab in advanced cancers. Libraries were prepared by immunoSEQ multiplex PCR; TCRdb keeps only in-frame clonotypes and omits some of them. Here the sample spans approximately 50,000 clones, just under 95% being singletons. The source was CD4+ or CD8+ T cells sorted from blood, collected in a trial of the OX40 agonist ivuxolimab. The receptors come from an adult with an advanced solid tumor such as melanoma, head and neck, liver or kidney cancer. CDR3s include the opening cysteine and the closing phenylalanine or tryptophan. The order of the fields is CDR3 length, D gene, V gene, J gene, CDR3 protein. A D gene is named only where the DNA matches it firmly.

14	TRBD1	TRBV7-9	TRBJ1-4	CASSERTGFEKLFF
17	TRBD2	TRBV7-9	TRBJ2-1	CASSPRTSGSRLNEQFF
14	.	TRBV28	TRBJ2-3	CASSLFQGTDTQYF
13	.	TRBV6-1	TRBJ1-1	CASTNIRRDEAFF
13	.	TRBV9	TRBJ2-1	CASSASPTSEQFF
16	.	TRBV5-1	TRBJ2-7	CASSLVLSGLSYEQYF
15	.	TRBV4-1	TRBJ2-5	CASKRSQTIQETQYF
13	TRBD1	TRBV28	.	CASTSGTVDEQYF
15	TRBD1	TRBV28	TRBJ1-5	CASRTGVRSNQPQHF
18	TRBD2	TRBV5-6	TRBJ2-5	CASSLASGRARYQETQYF
13	.	TRBV7-8	TRBJ2-7	CASSLWPSNEQYF
16	.	TRBV19	TRBJ2-1	CASSIVEGLSYNEQFF
15	.	TRBV21-1	TRBJ1-2	CASGGTGRIPVSFTF
14	.	TRBV19	TRBJ1-1	CASSPGQMNTEAFF
13	.	TRBV9	TRBJ2-1	CASSVEARYEQFF
12	.	TRBV5-4	TRBJ2-7	CASSDVRGEQYF
19	TRBD2	TRBV5-1	TRBJ2-1	CASSLDGLAGPSSYNEQFF
16	.	TRBV7-6	TRBJ2-7	CASSLESRQYFHEQYF
16	.	TRBV29-1	TRBJ2-3	CSVQTPQPAPTDTQYF
13	.	TRBV27	TRBJ1-5	CASSDPPNQPQHF
13	.	TRBV7-9	TRBJ2-5	CASSGGAQETQYF
14	TRBD1	TRBV12-5	TRBJ1-1	CASGSSDRATEAFF
13	.	TRBV14	TRBJ2-3	CASSQVGPDTQYF
15	.	TRBV6-5	TRBJ1-1	CASSYSAGLNTEAFF
15	TRBD1	TRBV6-1	TRBJ2-7	CASSEATGWTYEQYF
15	.	TRBV9	TRBJ2-2	CASSKGAPPGGELFF
11	.	TRBV6-9	TRBJ1-5	CASTPDQPQHF
15	.	TRBV5-1	TRBJ2-7	CASSPHKGLDYEQYF
13	TRBD1	TRBV5-5	TRBJ2-7	CAGSTGSSYEQYF
16	.	TRBV28	TRBJ2-1	CASRSLMIQRTDEQFF
14	.	TRBV13	TRBJ1-2	CASSLAAGQQRYTF